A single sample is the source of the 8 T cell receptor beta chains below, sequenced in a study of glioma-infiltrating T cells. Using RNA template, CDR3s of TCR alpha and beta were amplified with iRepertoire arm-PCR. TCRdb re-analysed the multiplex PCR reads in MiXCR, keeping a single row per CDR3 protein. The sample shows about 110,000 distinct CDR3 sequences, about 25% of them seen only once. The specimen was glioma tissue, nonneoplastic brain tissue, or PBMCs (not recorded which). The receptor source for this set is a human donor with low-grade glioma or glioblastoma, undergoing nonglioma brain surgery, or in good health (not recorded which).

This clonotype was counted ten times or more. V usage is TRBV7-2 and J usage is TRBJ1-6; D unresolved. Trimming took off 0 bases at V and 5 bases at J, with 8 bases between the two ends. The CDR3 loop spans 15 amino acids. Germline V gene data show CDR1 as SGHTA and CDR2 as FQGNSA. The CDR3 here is CASSLAPTDNSPLHF. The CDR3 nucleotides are TGTGCCAGCAGCTTAGCGCCTACAGATAATTCACCCCTCCACTTT. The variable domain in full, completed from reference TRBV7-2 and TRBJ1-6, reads GAGVSQSPSNKVTEKGKDVELRCDPISGHTALYWYRQSLGQGLEFLIYFQGNSAPDKSGLPSDRFSAERTGGSVSTLTIQRTQQEDSAVYLCASSLAPTDNSPLHFGNGTRLTVT.

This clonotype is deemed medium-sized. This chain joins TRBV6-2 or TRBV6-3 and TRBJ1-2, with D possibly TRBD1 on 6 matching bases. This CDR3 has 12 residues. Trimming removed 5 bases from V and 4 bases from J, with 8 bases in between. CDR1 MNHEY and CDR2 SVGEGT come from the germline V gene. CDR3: CASSLDSYGYTF. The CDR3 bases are TGTGCCAGCAGTCTGGACAGCTATGGCTACACCTTC.

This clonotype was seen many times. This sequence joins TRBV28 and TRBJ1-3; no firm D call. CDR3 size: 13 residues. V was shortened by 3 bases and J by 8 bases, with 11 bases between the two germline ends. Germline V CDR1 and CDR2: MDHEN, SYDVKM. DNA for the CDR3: TGTGCCAGCAGTTTTGGGGTACCGGACACCATATATTTT. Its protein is CASSFGVPDTIYF.

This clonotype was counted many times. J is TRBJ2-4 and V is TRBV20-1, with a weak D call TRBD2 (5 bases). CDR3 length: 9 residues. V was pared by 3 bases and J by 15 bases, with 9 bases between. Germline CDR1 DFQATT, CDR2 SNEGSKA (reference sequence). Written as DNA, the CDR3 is TGCAGTGCTAGGGCCGGAGGGTACTTC. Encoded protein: CSARAGGYF.

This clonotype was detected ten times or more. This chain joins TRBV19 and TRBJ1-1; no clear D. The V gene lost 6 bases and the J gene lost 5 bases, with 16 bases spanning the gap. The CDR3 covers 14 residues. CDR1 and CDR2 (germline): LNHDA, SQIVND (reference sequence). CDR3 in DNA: TGTGCCAGTAGCGGGGTAGCACTGCGGACTGAAGCTTTCTTT. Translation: CASSGVALRTEAFF.

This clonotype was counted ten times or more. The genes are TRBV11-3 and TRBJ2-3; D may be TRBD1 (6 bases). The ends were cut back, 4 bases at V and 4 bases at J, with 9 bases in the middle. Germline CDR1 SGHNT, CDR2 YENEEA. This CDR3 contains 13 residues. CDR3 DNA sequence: TGTGCCAGCAGCTCAGGGGCCCCAGATACGCAGTATTTT. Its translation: CASSSGAPDTQYF.

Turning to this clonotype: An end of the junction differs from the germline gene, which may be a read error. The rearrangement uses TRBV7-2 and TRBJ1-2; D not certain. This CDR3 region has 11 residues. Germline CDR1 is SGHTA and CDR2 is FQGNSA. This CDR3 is CASGLGNGPLF. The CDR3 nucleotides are TGTGCCAGCGGCTTAGGGAATGGACCTCTGTTC.

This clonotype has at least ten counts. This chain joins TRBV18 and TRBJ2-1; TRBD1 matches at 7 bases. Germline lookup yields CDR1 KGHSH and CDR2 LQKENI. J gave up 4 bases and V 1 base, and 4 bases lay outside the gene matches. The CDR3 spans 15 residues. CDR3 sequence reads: CASSPRQGEYNEQFF. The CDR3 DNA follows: TGTGCCAGCTCACCACGACAGGGCGAGTACAATGAGCAGTTCTTC.